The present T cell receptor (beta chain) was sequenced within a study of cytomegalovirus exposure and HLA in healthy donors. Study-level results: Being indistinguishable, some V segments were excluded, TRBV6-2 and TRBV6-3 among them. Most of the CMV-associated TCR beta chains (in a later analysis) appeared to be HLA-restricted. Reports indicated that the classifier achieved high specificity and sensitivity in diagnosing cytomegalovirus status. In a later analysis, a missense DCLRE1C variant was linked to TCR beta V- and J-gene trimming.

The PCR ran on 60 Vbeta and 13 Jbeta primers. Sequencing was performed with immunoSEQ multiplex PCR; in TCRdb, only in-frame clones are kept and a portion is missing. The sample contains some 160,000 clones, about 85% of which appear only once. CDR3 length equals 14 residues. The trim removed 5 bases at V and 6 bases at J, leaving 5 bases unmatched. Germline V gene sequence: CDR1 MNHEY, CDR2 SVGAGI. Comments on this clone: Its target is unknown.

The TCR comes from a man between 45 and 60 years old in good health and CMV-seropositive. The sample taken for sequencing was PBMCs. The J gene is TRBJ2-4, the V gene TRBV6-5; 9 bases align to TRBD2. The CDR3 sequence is CASSEALAGNIQYF. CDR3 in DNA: TGTGCCAGCAGTGAGGCACTAGCGGGAAACATTCAGTACTTC.